This TCR beta chain was documented in a study of monozygotic twins with inflammatory bowel disease. Study-wide results and limits: Resolution of different T cell subtypes was not achieved.

Details on this clonotype: The antigen remains unidentified.

It was around 3.5 ug of total RNA that each TCR library used. Template-switch reactions added UMIs with a 6-nucleotide sample barcode. TCRdb re-analyzed the 5' RACE reads; it lists each CDR3 protein once, without DNA. The specimen's table records a few hundred thousand distinct CDR3 sequences. The blood volume drawn from each donor was around 2.5 ml. The CDR3 length is 13 residues. Germline-derived CDR1 and CDR2 are GTSNPN and SVGIG (reference sequence). Sequencing was performed on blood. The TCR comes from a human donor with ulcerative colitis or Crohn's disease, or a healthy co-twin of an affected twin (not recorded which). V is TRBV30 and J is TRBJ2-7; absent DNA, TCRdb's TRBD1 call cannot be checked. CDR3: CAWRGWGPGEQYF.